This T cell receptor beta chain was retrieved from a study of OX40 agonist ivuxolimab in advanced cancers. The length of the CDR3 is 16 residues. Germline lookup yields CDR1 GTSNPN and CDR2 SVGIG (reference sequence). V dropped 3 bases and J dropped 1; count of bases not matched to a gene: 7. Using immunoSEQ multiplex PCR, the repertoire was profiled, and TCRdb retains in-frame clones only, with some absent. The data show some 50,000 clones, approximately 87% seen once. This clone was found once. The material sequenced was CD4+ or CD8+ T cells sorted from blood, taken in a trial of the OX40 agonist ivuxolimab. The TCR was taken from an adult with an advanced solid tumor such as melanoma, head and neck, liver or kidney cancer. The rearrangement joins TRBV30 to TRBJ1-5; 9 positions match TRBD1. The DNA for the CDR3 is TGTGCCTGGAGCCCCACCGGGACAGGGAGCAATCAGCCCCAGCATTTT. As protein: CAWSPTGTGSNQPQHF. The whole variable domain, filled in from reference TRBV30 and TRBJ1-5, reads SQTIHQWPATLVQPVGSPLSLECTVEGTSNPNLYWYRQAAGRGLQLLFYSVGIGQISSEVPQNLSASRPQDRQFILSSKKLLLSDSGFYLCAWSPTGTGSNQPQHFGDGTRLSIL.